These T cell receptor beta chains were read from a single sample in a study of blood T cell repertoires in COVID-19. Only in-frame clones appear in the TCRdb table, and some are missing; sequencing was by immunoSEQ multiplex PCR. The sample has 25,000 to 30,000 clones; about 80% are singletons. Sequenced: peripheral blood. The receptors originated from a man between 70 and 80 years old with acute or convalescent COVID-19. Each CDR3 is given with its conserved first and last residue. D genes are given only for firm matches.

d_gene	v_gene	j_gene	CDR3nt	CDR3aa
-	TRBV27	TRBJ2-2	TGTGCCAGCAAAAGGGCCCGAGGGAGGACCGGGGAGCTGTTTTTT	CASKRARGRTGELFF